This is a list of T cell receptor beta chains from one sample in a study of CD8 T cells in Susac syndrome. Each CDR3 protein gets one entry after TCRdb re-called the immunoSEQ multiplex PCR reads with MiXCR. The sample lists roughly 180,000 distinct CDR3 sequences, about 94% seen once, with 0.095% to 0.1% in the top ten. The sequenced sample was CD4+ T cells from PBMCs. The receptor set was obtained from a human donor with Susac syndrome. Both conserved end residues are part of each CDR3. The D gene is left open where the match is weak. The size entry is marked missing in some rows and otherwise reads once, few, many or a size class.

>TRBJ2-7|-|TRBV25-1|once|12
TGTGCCAGCAGTTACGGAACCTACGAGCAGTACTTC
CASSYGTYEQYF
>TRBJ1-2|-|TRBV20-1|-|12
TGCAGTGCTAGCGACCTTGGACATGGCTACACCTTC
CSASDLGHGYTF
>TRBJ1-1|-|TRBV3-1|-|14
TGTGCCAGCAGCCACCAGGGATGGAACACTGAAGCTTTCTTT
CASSHQGWNTEAFF
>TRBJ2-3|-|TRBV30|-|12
TGTGCCTGGAGTGTAACCGCAGATACGCAGTATTTT
CAWSVTADTQYF
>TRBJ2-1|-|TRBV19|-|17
TGTGCCAGTACCCGAAGTCGCGGGACCACCCTCATTCATGAGCAGTTCTTC
CASTRSRGTTLIHEQFF
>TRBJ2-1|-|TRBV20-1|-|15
TGCAGTGCTAGAGCGGGGGCCCGCGGAGGCAATGAGCAGTTCTTC
CSARAGARGGNEQFF
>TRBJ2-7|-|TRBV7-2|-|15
TGTGCCAGCAGCTTAGTAGGTAGCGTGGATTACGAGCAGTACTTC
CASSLVGSVDYEQYF
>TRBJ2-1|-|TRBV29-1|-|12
TGCAGCGGGAGGGTCTCCTACAATGAGCAGTTCTTC
CSGRVSYNEQFF
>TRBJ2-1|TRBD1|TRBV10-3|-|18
TGTGCCATCAGTCCGACCAACCCCGGGACAGGGGACTACAATGAGCAGTTCTTC
CAISPTNPGTGDYNEQFF
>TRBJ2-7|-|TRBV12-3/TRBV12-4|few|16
TGTGCCAGCGAGACTCAAGACTCCTCTTGGCCCTACGAGCAGTACTTC
CASETQDSSWPYEQYF
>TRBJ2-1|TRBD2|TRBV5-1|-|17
TGCGCCAGCAGCTTGCTGGGCGAGCGGGGGGACTACAATGAGCAGTTCTTC
CASSLLGERGDYNEQFF
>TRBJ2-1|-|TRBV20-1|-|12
TGCAGTGCTAGAGGAAGAAACAATGAGCAGTTCTTC
CSARGRNNEQFF
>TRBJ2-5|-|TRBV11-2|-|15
TGTGCCAGCAGCGCGTTGTTGCGTCTACAAGAGACCCAGTACTTC
CASSALLRLQETQYF
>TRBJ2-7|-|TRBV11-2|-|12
TGTGCCAGCAGCTTCAGGGTTTCCGAGCAGTACTTC
CASSFRVSEQYF
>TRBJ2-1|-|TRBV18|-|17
TGTGCCAGCTCACCACCATTGGCAGGGGCCGTATACAATGAGCAGTTCTTC
CASSPPLAGAVYNEQFF
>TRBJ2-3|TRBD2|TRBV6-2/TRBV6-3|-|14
TGTGCCAGCAGATTAGCGGGAGGGCTGGATACGCAGTATTTT
CASRLAGGLDTQYF
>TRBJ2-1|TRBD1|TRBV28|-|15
TGTGCCAGCAGTTTAACATCAAACAGGGGAAATGAGCAGTTCTTC
CASSLTSNRGNEQFF
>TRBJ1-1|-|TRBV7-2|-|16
TGTGCCAGCAGCTTAAGTCTAGGGCGCCAGAACACTGAAGCTTTCTTT
CASSLSLGRQNTEAFF
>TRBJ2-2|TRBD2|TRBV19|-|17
TGTGCCAGCCGCTCTGGGGGGGGTCCCGCGAACACCGGGGAGCTGTTTTTT
CASRSGGGPANTGELFF
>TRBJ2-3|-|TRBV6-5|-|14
TGTGCCAGCGGCCGTCGGGTTGAGACAGATACGCAGTATTTT
CASGRRVETDTQYF
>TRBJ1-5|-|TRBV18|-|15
TGTGCCAGCTCACCATCGGGGGATAGCAATCAGCCCCAGCATTTT
CASSPSGDSNQPQHF
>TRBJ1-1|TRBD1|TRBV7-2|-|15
TGTGCCAGCAGCTTGGGGCTGACAGGGGCCACTGAAGCTTTCTTT
CASSLGLTGATEAFF
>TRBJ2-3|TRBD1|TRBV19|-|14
TGTGCCAGTAGGGACAGGGGTGTAACAGATACGCAGTATTTT
CASRDRGVTDTQYF
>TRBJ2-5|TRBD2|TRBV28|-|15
TGTGCCAGCAGTTACGGGGGGGCTGGCCGGGAGACCCAGTACTTC
CASSYGGAGRETQYF
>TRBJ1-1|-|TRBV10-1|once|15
TGCGCCAGCAGTGAGTCAAGAGGGCGGAACACTGAAGCTTTCTTT
CASSESRGRNTEAFF
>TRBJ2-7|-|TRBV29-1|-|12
TGCAGCGTTGATGGAGGGTCCTACGAGCAGTACTTC
CSVDGGSYEQYF
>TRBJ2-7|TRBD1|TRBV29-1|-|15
TGCAGCGCGTTGGTCCCGACAGGGGGGCCAAGGAGGCAGTACTTC
CSALVPTGGPRRQYF
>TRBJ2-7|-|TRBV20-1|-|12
TGCAGTGCGACGGGGACGGCCTACGAGCAGTACTTC
CSATGTAYEQYF
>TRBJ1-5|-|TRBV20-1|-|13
TGCAGTGCTAGTTTCGGATACAATCAGCCCCAGCATTTT
CSASFGYNQPQHF
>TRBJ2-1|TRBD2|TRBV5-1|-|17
TGCGCCAGCAGCTTTCACCCTAGCGGGAGGGATGCAATGGAACAGTTCTTC
CASSFHPSGRDAMEQFF
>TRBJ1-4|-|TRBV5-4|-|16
TGTGCCAGCAGCTTGGATCCCCGACAGCGTAATGAAAAACTGTTTTTT
CASSLDPRQRNEKLFF
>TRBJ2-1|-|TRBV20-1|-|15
TGCAGTGCTAGGAACGGGCTCGGAGGCTACAATGAGCAGTTCTTC
CSARNGLGGYNEQFF
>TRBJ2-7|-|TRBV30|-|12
TGTGCCTGGAGTGGAGGGCGTTACGAGCAGTACTTC
CAWSGGRYEQYF
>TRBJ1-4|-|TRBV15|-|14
TGTGCCACCAGCAGAGATTTGAGGGGTGAAAAACTGTTTTTT
CATSRDLRGEKLFF
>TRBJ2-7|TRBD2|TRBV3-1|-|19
TGTGCCAGCAGCCAAGGGAGAGGTAGCGGGATCCCGAGCTCCTACGAGCAGTACTTC
CASSQGRGSGIPSSYEQYF
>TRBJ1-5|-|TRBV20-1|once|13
TGCAGTGCTAGGGTGGCCCAAGGTCAGCCCCAGCATTTT
CSARVAQGQPQHF
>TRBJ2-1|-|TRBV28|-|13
TGTGCCAGCAGTTCCCCGGGGCGGATGATGCAGTTCTTC
CASSSPGRMMQFF
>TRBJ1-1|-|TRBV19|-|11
TGTGCCAGTAGTATAAGGGTTGAAGCTTTCTTT
CASSIRVEAFF
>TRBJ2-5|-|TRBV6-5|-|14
TGTGCCAGCAGAGCTAGCCCGAGGGGAGAGACCCAGTACTTC
CASRASPRGETQYF
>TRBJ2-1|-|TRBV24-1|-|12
TGTGCCACCAGTGATCTTGACAATGAGCAGTTCTTC
CATSDLDNEQFF
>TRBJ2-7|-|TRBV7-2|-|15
TGTGCCAGCAGCTTGGACGCGCAGGGACCCTACGAGCAGTACTTC
CASSLDAQGPYEQYF
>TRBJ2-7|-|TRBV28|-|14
TGTGCCAGCAGTTTAGGGCAGCGGTTGAACGAGCAGTACTTC
CASSLGQRLNEQYF
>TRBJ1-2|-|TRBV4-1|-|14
TGCGCCAGCAGCCAACCCGGAGCTAACTATGGCTACACCTTC
CASSQPGANYGYTF
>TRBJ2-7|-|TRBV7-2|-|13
TGTGCCAGCAGCTCTCCGGGCCGGTCCGAGCAGTACTTC
CASSSPGRSEQYF
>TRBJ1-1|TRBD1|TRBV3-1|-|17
TGTGCCAGCAGCCAGCCTCGGGACAGGGGGCGCGTCACTGAAGCTTTCTTT
CASSQPRDRGRVTEAFF
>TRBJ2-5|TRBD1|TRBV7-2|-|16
TGTGCCAGCAGCTTAGTAGCAGGGGGTACACAAGAGACCCAGTACTTC
CASSLVAGGTQETQYF